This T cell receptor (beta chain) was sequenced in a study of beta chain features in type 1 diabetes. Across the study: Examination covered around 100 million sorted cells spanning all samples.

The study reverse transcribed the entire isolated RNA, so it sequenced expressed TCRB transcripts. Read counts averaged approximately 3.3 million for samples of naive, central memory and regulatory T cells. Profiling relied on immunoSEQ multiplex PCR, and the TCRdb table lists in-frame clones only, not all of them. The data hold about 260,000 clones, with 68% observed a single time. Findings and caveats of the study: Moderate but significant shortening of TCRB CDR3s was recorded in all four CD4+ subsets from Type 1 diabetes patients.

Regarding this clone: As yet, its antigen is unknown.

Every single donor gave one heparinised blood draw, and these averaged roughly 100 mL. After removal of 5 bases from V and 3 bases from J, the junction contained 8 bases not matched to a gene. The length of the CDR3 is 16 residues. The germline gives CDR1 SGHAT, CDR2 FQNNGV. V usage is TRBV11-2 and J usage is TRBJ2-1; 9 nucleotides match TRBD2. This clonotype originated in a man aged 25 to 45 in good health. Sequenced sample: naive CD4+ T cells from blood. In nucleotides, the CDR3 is TGTGCCAGCAGCGCACGACTAGCGGCACTCTACAATGAGCAGTTCTTC. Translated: CASSARLAALYNEQFF.